One and the same sample provided the 25 T cell receptor beta chains below, sequenced in a study of T cells in Graves' hyperthyroidism and ophthalmopathy. Template material for amplifying TCR beta CDR3 regions consisted of RNA transcripts. RT-PCR in the first round (using the HTBI primer set) targeted the TCR CDR3. Each CDR3 protein is one row after TCRdb ran MiXCR on the multiplex PCR reads. This table holds hundreds of thousands of distinct CDR3 sequences, approximately 15% found once. The sample taken for sequencing was blood. The source is a man aged 18 to 30 with Graves' ophthalmopathy.

This clonotype was recorded many times. The chain joins TRBV5-1 to TRBJ2-1; TRBD2 might be the D (5 bases). Trimming pared 4 bases from V and 7 bases from J, leaving 15 bases between. The CDR3 totals 14 residues. Germline-derived CDR1 and CDR2 are SGHRS and YFSETQ. CDR3 amino acids: CASSREGSRNEQFF. CDR3 coding DNA: TGCGCCAGCAGCCGAGAGGGTAGTAGGAATGAGCAGTTCTTC.

This clonotype has at least ten counts. The genes are TRBV11-3 and TRBJ2-1; 11 positions agree with TRBD2. The CDR3 length is 15 residues. Looked up from germline, CDR1 is SGHNT and CDR2 is YENEEA. J was trimmed by 8 bases and V by 3 bases; bases with no gene match: 6. CDR3 sequence (DNA): TGTGCCAGCAGCTTCGGGACTAGCGGCGCAGATGAGCAGTTCTTC. Translation: CASSFGTSGADEQFF.

This clonotype was picked up many times. The rearrangement links TRBV20-1 to TRBJ2-1, with a possible D match to TRBD2 (6 bases). This CDR3 is 14 amino acids long. The V end was cut by 6 bases, the J end by 5 bases, with 17 bases between. Germline values: CDR1 DFQATT, CDR2 SNEGSKA (reference sequence). CDR3 residues: CSAVKGAGNNEQFF. CDR3 coding DNA: TGCAGTGCCGTTAAGGGCGCGGGGAACAATGAGCAGTTCTTC.

CDR3 amino acids: CASSQDIGTGRLVNTEAFF. The CDR3, as DNA: TGTGCCAGCAGCCAAGATATCGGGACAGGGCGGTTAGTGAACACTGAAGCTTTCTTT. The rearrangement links TRBV3-1 to TRBJ1-1, with 9 bases aligning to TRBD1. Germline CDR1 is LGHDT and CDR2 is YNNKEL (reference sequence). The CDR3 is made up of 19 amino acids. The V and J ends lost 0 bases and 0 bases, in that order; junction bases with no gene match: 11.

The V and J genes are TRBV6-1 and TRBJ2-7; no clear D. Germline V CDR1 and CDR2: MNHNS, SASEGT. Trimming took 5 bases from V and 5 from J, leaving 10 bases between them. The CDR3 is made up of 12 amino acids. CDR3 residues: CASSSGVDEQYF. CDR3 bases: TGTGCCAGCAGTTCGGGCGTCGACGAGCAGTACTTC.

This clonotype turned up a few times. V usage is TRBV10-1 and J usage is TRBJ1-2; D is unresolved. The CDR3 is made up of 14 amino acids. V lost 4 bases and J 4 bases, leaving 13 bases between the germline ends. From germline, CDR1 is WNHNN and CDR2 SYGVQD (reference sequence). The CDR3 DNA reads as TGCGCCAGCAGTGGGCCGGGAATCAGCTATGGCTACACCTTC. Encoded protein: CASSGPGISYGYTF.

This clonotype has just a few counts. The rearrangement links TRBV15 to TRBJ2-7; TRBD1 or TRBD2 may be the D gene (5 bases each). Trimming stripped 0 bases from V and 3 bases from J, with 12 bases between. CDR3 length equals 15 residues. Germline CDR1 reads LNHNV; CDR2 reads YYDKDF (reference sequence). Here the CDR3 reads CATSRDPQGDYEQYF. In DNA form, the CDR3 reads TGTGCCACCAGCAGAGATCCTCAGGGAGACTACGAGCAGTACTTC.

The chain employs TRBV6-1 and TRBJ2-7, with D possibly being TRBD1 or TRBD2 (6 bases each). Trimming took off 9 bases at V and 2 bases at J, with 20 bases between the two ends. The germline gives CDR1 MNHNS, CDR2 SASEGT. The CDR3 runs to 15 residues. The CDR3 reads CASTTRGRVTYEQYF. CDR3 nucleotide sequence: TGTGCCAGTACCACTCGGGGGCGGGTTACCTACGAGCAGTACTTC.

This clonotype was picked up many times. The chain links TRBV2 to TRBJ2-3; D may match TRBD1 or TRBD2 (7 bases each). The CDR3 contains 16 residues. V was clipped by 3 bases and J by 2 bases, with 15 bases between them. Germline CDR1 is SNHLY and CDR2 is FYNNEI. CDR3 residues: CASSEGGTAYTDTQYF. Here the CDR3 DNA reads TGTGCCAGCAGTGAGGGGGGGACAGCTTACACAGATACGCAGTATTTT.

At least ten counts were recorded for this clonotype. The V gene is TRBV10-3, the J gene TRBJ1-6; D might be TRBD1 (5 bases). V lost 6 bases to trimming and J lost 5 bases, with 14 bases between them. This CDR3 contains 15 residues. Germline V CDR1 and CDR2: ENHRY, SYGVKD. CDR3 region: CAISSRDGDNSPLHF. DNA of the CDR3: TGTGCCATCAGCTCCCGGGACGGCGATAATTCACCCCTCCACTTT.

This clonotype has a count of ten or more. The chain joins TRBV7-2 to TRBJ2-7, with 12 bases matching TRBD2. Trimming removed 0 bases from V and 4 bases from J; junction bases left unmatched: 4. The CDR3 is made up of 16 amino acids. Germline V gene data show CDR1 as SGHTA and CDR2 as FQGNSA. The CDR3 nucleotides read TGTGCCAGCAGCTTAGCGCCTAGCGGGGGGGCATACGAGCAGTACTTC. Translating gives CASSLAPSGGAYEQYF.

The CDR3 sequence is CAASTGEVDGYTF. The DNA of the CDR3 is TGTGCCGCATCAACAGGGGAAGTCGATGGCTACACCTTC. The chain employs TRBV10-3 and TRBJ1-2; 7 nucleotides agree with TRBD1. Germline V gene sequence: CDR1 ENHRY, CDR2 SYGVKD. The V gene end was trimmed by 11 bases and the J gene end by 6 bases; junction bases not matched to a gene: 12. This CDR3 has 13 residues.

This clonotype has a single count. A much larger clone lies a single base off, so this may be a read error. The chain has TRBV20-1 and TRBJ2-7, with a possible D match to TRBD1 (5 bases). The ends were cut back, 5 bases at V and 3 bases at J, with 8 bases in the middle. Germline-derived CDR1 and CDR2 are DFQATT and SNEGSKA (reference sequence). The CDR3 extends over 11 amino acids. CDR3 nucleotide sequence: TGCAGTGCTGGGGCCTACTACGAGCAGTACTTC. Translated, it gives CSAGAYYEQYF.

In this sample, this clonotype turned up a few times. The rearrangement uses TRBV6-1 and TRBJ1-5; D possibly corresponds to TRBD1 (5 bases). V lost 7 bases and J lost 1, with 17 bases in between. CDR1 and CDR2 from the germline V gene are MNHNS and SASEGT. This CDR3 region has 16 residues. The CDR3 loop is CASTGSQGKSNQPQHF. The CDR3 region has the DNA TGTGCCAGCACCGGGTCCCAGGGTAAGAGCAATCAGCCCCAGCATTTT.

This clonotype occurred many times. The chain has TRBV3-1 and TRBJ2-7; D unresolved. The CDR3 covers 14 residues. V lost 0 bases, J lost 3 bases, and 9 bases lay in between. The V gene's germline CDR1 is LGHDT and CDR2 YNNKEL (reference sequence). This CDR3 is CASSQDPMGYEQYF. DNA of the CDR3: TGTGCCAGCAGCCAAGATCCGATGGGCTACGAGCAGTACTTC.

This clonotype was counted at least ten times. The chain recombines TRBV3-1 with TRBJ2-2, with 7 bases fitting TRBD2. CDR3 length equals 13 residues. Germline CDR1 and CDR2: LGHDT and YNNKEL (reference sequence). The J segment lost 9 bases and the V segment lost 3 bases, leaving 4 bases of the junction unmatched. Here the CDR3 DNA reads TGTGCCAGCAGCCAGGGAGGGGACCGGGAGCTGTTTTTT. Translating gives CASSQGGDRELFF.

At least ten counts were recorded for this clonotype. The chain combines TRBV11-3 with TRBJ1-2; TRBD1 might be the D (5 bases). CDR1 is SGHNT, CDR2 YENEEA, per germline. Trimming took 5 bases from V and 2 from J, leaving 12 bases between them. There are 14 residues in the CDR3. The CDR3 region is CASSAREGNYGYTF. The CDR3 DNA reads as TGTGCCAGCAGCGCCCGGGAGGGGAACTATGGCTACACCTTC.

This clonotype was counted ten times or more. The CDR3 nucleotides read TGTGCCAGCAGCCCGAAGGACAGGGGAAACTACAATGAGCAGTTCTTC. Protein: CASSPKDRGNYNEQFF. The rearrangement links TRBV7-3 to TRBJ2-1; TRBD1 aligns across 9 bases. Trimming removed 5 bases from V and 3 bases from J; junction bases left unmatched: 8. The length of the CDR3 is 16 residues. The germline gives CDR1 SGHTA, CDR2 FQGTGA.

This clonotype has at least ten counts. This rearrangement joins TRBV6-1 to TRBJ2-5; TRBD1 or TRBD2 may be the D gene (5 bases each). The ends were cut back, 0 bases at V and 4 bases at J, with 18 bases in the middle. The CDR3 has 17 residues. Germline V CDR1 and CDR2: MNHNS, SASEGT. CDR3 amino acids: CASSEAWGRKLGETQYF. DNA of the CDR3: TGTGCCAGCAGTGAAGCTTGGGGACGAAAGCTAGGAGAGACCCAGTACTTC.

Many counts were recorded for this clonotype. The chain carries TRBV29-1 and TRBJ1-1, with 8 positions matching TRBD1. Germline V gene lookup returns CDR1 SQVTM and CDR2 ANQGSEA. The V gene end was trimmed by 4 bases and the J gene end by 1 base; junction bases not matched to a gene: 5. The CDR3 has 14 residues. The CDR3 coding sequence is TGCAGCGTTGGCAACCAGGGGGCGAACACTGAAGCTTTCTTT. This sequence encodes CSVGNQGANTEAFF.

This clonotype showed up just a few times. The gene calls are TRBV7-2 and TRBJ1-4; TRBD1 matches 7 bases. CDR1 SGHTA and CDR2 FQGNSA come from the germline V gene. V dropped 5 bases and J dropped 7; count of bases not matched to a gene: 7. The length of the CDR3 is 14 residues. CDR3: CASSPDRVGEKLFF. The DNA for the CDR3 is TGTGCCAGCAGCCCAGACAGGGTCGGTGAAAAACTGTTTTTT.

In DNA, the CDR3 is TGTGCCAGTGTCAGGGGAGGGTCGGGCAATCAGCCCCAGCATTTT. It specifies CASVRGGSGNQPQHF. The rearrangement uses TRBV19 and TRBJ1-5; possible D gene TRBD1, 6 bases. Germline assignment: CDR1 LNHDA and CDR2 SQIVND (reference sequence). The V end lost 8 bases, the J end lost 2 bases, and 16 bases lay between the germline ends. The CDR3 consists of 15 residues.

As regards this clonotype: A much larger clone sits a single nucleotide away, making a read error possible. The rearrangement links TRBV30 to TRBJ2-1, with D perhaps matching TRBD2 (6 bases). CDR3 length equals 11 residues. The germline gives CDR1 GTSNPN, CDR2 SVGIG (reference sequence). CDR3 loop: CAWTGGNEQLF. CDR3 sequence (DNA): TGTGCCTGGACTGGGGGGAATGAGCAGCTCTTC.

Ten or more counts support this clonotype. The chain couples TRBV5-6 to TRBJ1-1; possible D gene TRBD1, 6 bases. This CDR3 has 12 amino acids. CDR1 SGHDT and CDR2 YYEEEE come from the germline V gene. Trimming shortened V by 2 bases and J by 5 bases, and 7 bases separated the two germline ends. CDR3 in amino acids: CASSFTGTEAFF. Written as DNA, the CDR3 is TGTGCCAGCAGCTTCACAGGGACTGAAGCTTTCTTT. Drawing the rest from reference TRBV5-6 and TRBJ1-1, the complete variable domain is DAGVTQSPTHLIKTRGQQVTLRCSPKSGHDTVSWYQQALGQGPQFIFQYYEEEERQRGNFPDRFSGHQFPNYSSELNVNALLLGDSALYLCASSFTGTEAFFGQGTRLTVV.

This clonotype occurred many times. The CDR3 DNA reads TGTGCCAGCAGCCAAGGGCCGGCTCCCAATCAGCCCCAGCATTTT. This encodes CASSQGPAPNQPQHF. V is TRBV3-1 and J is TRBJ1-5; D gene uncertain. CDR1 LGHDT and CDR2 YNNKEL come from the germline V gene (reference sequence). The CDR3 runs to 15 residues. V lost 1 base, J lost 3 bases, and 10 bases lay in between.